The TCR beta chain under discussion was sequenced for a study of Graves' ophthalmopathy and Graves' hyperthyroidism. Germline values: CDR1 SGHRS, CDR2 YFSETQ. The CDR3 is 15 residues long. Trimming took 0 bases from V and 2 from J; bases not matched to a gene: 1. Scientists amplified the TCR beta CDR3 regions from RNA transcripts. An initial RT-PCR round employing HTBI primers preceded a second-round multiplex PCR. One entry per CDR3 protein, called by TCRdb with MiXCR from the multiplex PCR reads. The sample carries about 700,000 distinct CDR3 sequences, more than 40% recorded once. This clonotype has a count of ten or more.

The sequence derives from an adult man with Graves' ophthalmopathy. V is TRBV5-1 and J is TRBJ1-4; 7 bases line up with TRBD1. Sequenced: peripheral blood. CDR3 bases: TGCGCCAGCAGCTTGGAGACAGGGACTAATGAAAAACTGTTTTTT. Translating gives CASSLETGTNEKLFF.